This TCR beta chain originates from a study of cytomegalovirus exposure and HLA in healthy donors. Study outcomes and limitations: Reports described diagnosis of cytomegalovirus status by the classifier as highly specific and sensitive.

Germline V gene sequence: CDR1 GTSNPN, CDR2 SVGIG (reference sequence). This CDR3 spans 13 amino acids. V shed 1 base and J shed 7 bases, with 13 bases lying between them. Assay: immunoSEQ multiplex PCR; the TCRdb copy retains only in-frame clones and omits some. The sample lists fewer than 200,000 clones, about 90% occurring once. Points on this clone: Its specificity is not known.

The clonotype comes from a woman under 30 in good health and CMV-seropositive. The chain joins TRBV30 to TRBJ1-2, with D maybe TRBD1 (6 bases). The sequencing input was PBMCs. CDR3 protein: CAWSGRGLTGYTF. The CDR3, as DNA: TGTGCCTGGAGTGGTAGGGGGTTAACTGGCTACACCTTC. Full variable domain (rest looked up from reference TRBV30 and TRBJ1-2): SQTIHQWPATLVQPVGSPLSLECTVEGTSNPNLYWYRQAAGRGLQLLFYSVGIGQISSEVPQNLSASRPQDRQFILSSKKLLLSDSGFYLCAWSGRGLTGYTFGSGTRLTVV.